Below, one T cell receptor beta chain is given with its context. Its antigen is currently unknown. The primer mix had 60 Vbeta and 13 Jbeta primers. The method was immunoSEQ multiplex PCR; TCRdb's version includes in-frame clones alone and lacks a portion of them. The sample records 95,000 to 100,000 clones, around 76% being singletons. V lost 7 bases and J 2 bases, leaving 18 bases between the germline ends. Germline loops: CDR1 MDHEN, CDR2 SYDVKM. This CDR3 is built from 16 residues. Each donor was nominally healthy when sampled (though unrecorded immune exposures were likely). The data belong to a study of cytomegalovirus exposure and HLA in healthy donors. Whole-study context: Among several hundred genotyped donors, approximately 80% fell in the Caucasian-associated ancestry cluster. Study-level findings and limits: Common viral pathogens seemed, in a later analysis, to connect with several of the most significant clusters. Sequencing had likely introduced a cluster of highly shared sequence variants as an artifact.

The receptor's source is a woman aged 55-69 years in good health and CMV-seropositive. The V gene is TRBV28, the J gene TRBJ1-5, with a possible D match to TRBD1 (5 bases). The sample consisted of PBMCs. CDR3 nucleotide sequence: TGTGCCAGCACGTTTTCCTCGGCGGGGGGCAATCAGCCCCAGCATTTT. Translating gives CASTFSSAGGNQPQHF. Supplemented by reference TRBV28 and TRBJ1-5, the full variable domain reads DVKVTQSSRYLVKRTGEKVFLECVQDMDHENMFWYRQDPGLGLRLIYFSYDVKMKEKGDIPEGYSVSREKKERFSLILESASTNQTSMYLCASTFSSAGGNQPQHFGDGTRLSIL.